The present T cell receptor (beta chain) was sequenced within a study of blood T cell repertoires in COVID-19. Across the study: Donors in the United States, Italy and Spain gave samples during acute or convalescent COVID-19. PBMCs, B-cell-depleted T cells, or T cells were the source of the cDNA or gDNA that made up the material.

CDR1 and CDR2 from the germline V gene are LGHDT and YNNKEL (reference sequence). Trimming took 6 bases from V and 7 from J; bases not matched to a gene: 6. CDR3 length: 14 residues. The assay was immunoSEQ multiplex PCR, and TCRdb's table has in-frame clones only and misses some. The sample includes more than 200,000 clones, around nine tenths of them seen just once. This clone was observed once. The V call is TRBV3-1 (or the pseudogene TRBV3-2), the J call TRBJ2-2, with TRBD1 matching over 9 bases. Sequencing input: PBMCs or T cells enriched from blood (not recorded which). The TCR sequence derives from a young woman with acute COVID-19. CDR3 nucleotide sequence: TGTGCCAGCAGGCGGGACAGGGCAGTCGGGGAGCTGTTTTTT. Amino acids: CASRRDRAVGELFF.